These 31 T cell receptor beta chains share one sample of origin, sequenced in a study of CD8 T cells in ankylosing spondylitis. TCRdb ran MiXCR on the 5' RACE reads and lists one entry per CDR3 protein. The repertoire includes under 850,000 distinct CDR3 sequences, around a fifth of them detected once, and around a fifth sits in the top ten. Their target antigens are unknown. Regarding the study as a whole: A motif in TCR beta, a set of several highly homologous variants, appeared characteristic of ankylosing spondylitis blood.

The specimen was blood, either unsorted or a sorted T cell fraction (not recorded which). The receptors here all came from a male donor with ankylosing spondylitis.

The chain is built from TRBV12-3 or TRBV12-4 and TRBJ2-1, with 9 bases fitting TRBD2. Unmatched junction bases numbered 10, after V lost 10 bases and J lost 6 bases. This CDR3 region has 14 residues. The CDR3 DNA reads as TGTGCCACCTTAGCGGGGGACAGAACCAATGAGCAGTTCTTC. This encodes CATLAGDRTNEQFF.

This rearrangement joins TRBV19 to TRBJ1-2; D call uncertain. The germline V gene has CDR1 LNHDA and CDR2 SQIVND (reference sequence). Between the trimmed V and J ends, which lost 4 bases and 4 bases, there was a span of 10 bases. The CDR3 extends over 13 amino acids. CDR3 sequence reads: CASSKDRAYGYTF. As DNA, the CDR3 is TGTGCCAGTAGTAAGGACCGTGCCTATGGCTACACCTTC. The full variable domain, its missing parts supplied by reference TRBV19 and TRBJ1-2, is DGGITQSPKYLFRKEGQNVTLSCEQNLNHDAMYWYRQDPGQGLRLIYYSQIVNDFQKGDIAEGYSVSREKKESFPLTVTSAQKNPTAFYLCASSKDRAYGYTFGSGTRLTVV.

The CDR3 coding sequence is TGTGCCAGCAGTTTAGAAACAGGGTCTGGGGCCAACGTCCTGACTTTC. It translates to CASSLETGSGANVLTF. The rearrangement joins TRBV12-3 or TRBV12-4 to TRBJ2-6; D may be TRBD1 (6 bases). The CDR3 has 16 amino acids. Deletions cut 1 base from V and 1 base from J, with 8 bases between.

The V call is TRBV6-6, the J call TRBJ1-2; the D gene is possibly TRBD1 (6 bases). The CDR3 loop spans 11 amino acids. Trimming took off 6 bases at V and 8 bases at J, with 10 bases between the two ends. In germline, CDR1 is MNHNY, CDR2 SVGAGI (reference sequence). CDR3 protein: CASSSGQGYTF. CDR3 DNA sequence: TGTGCCAGCAGCTCAGGACAGGGCTACACCTTC.

This clonotype has just a few counts. The chain couples TRBV20-1 to TRBJ1-5; TRBD1 matches 7 bases. V gave up 8 bases and J gave up 7 bases; unmatched junction bases: 14. CDR1 and CDR2 from the germline V gene are DFQATT and SNEGSKA (reference sequence). This CDR3 region has 14 residues. CDR3 nucleotide sequence: TGCAGTCCCATGGGGAGGGGGCGAGGCCAGCCCCAGCATTTT. Its translation is CSPMGRGRGQPQHF.

This clonotype was seen a few times. The rearrangement joins TRBV20-1 to TRBJ2-1, with a tentative D call TRBD1 (6 bases). The V gene lost 3 bases and the J gene lost 4 bases, with 22 bases spanning the gap. In germline, CDR1 is DFQATT, CDR2 SNEGSKA (reference sequence). The CDR3 covers 17 residues. The CDR3 DNA sequence: TGCAGTGCTAGCCATGTACGGACAGAACAAATTTACAATGAGCAGTTCTTC. Protein product: CSASHVRTEQIYNEQFF.

This clonotype was detected only a few times. Here the CDR3 reads CASSTTRDRGEEQYF. The CDR3, as DNA: TGTGCCAGCAGCACAACCCGGGACAGGGGTGAGGAGCAGTACTTC. The J gene is TRBJ2-7, the V gene TRBV28, with TRBD1 matching over 10 bases. V lost 6 bases to trimming and J lost 7 bases; unmatched junction nucleotides: 12. This CDR3 region has 15 residues. Germline V gives CDR1 MDHEN, CDR2 SYDVKM.

This sequence joins TRBV6-2 or TRBV6-3 and TRBJ1-6, with 10 bases lining up with TRBD1. From germline, CDR1 is MNHEY and CDR2 SVGEGT. Trimming at V came to 7 bases and at J to 5 bases, leaving 5 bases not matched to a gene. This CDR3 is 15 amino acids long. The CDR3 spells CASKRGTGDNSPLHF. CDR3 bases: TGTGCCAGCAAGAGGGGGACAGGGGATAATTCACCCCTCCACTTT.

This clonotype appeared once. The germline gene is not matched at one end of the junction; a read error may be the cause. The gene calls are TRBV4-3 and TRBJ2-1, with 11 bases identical to TRBD2. The germline CDR1 and CDR2 sequences are LGHNA and YSLEER. The CDR3 covers 14 residues. CDR3 sequence (DNA): TGCGCCAGCAGTCAAGCCGGGACTAGCGGCCGACAGTTCTTC. Protein product: CASSQAGTSGRQFF.

The genes are TRBV15 and TRBJ2-1, with TRBD2 as a possible D gene (6 bases). V lost 3 bases to trimming and J lost 0 bases, with 12 bases between them. Germline CDR1 LNHNV, CDR2 YYDKDF (reference sequence). This CDR3 region has 16 residues. The CDR3 sequence is CATSSSSESSYNEQFF. The CDR3 DNA follows: TGTGCCACCAGCAGCTCTAGCGAAAGCTCCTACAATGAGCAGTTCTTC.

This clonotype came up many times. The genes are TRBV12-3 or TRBV12-4 and TRBJ2-7; TRBD1 is a possible D gene (6 bases). There are 15 residues in the CDR3. Trimming cost V 5 bases and J 2 bases, with 16 bases left between them. CDR3 sequence (DNA): TGTGCCAGCAGTCCGGGGACATACTCTGCCTACGAGCAGTACTTC. Residues: CASSPGTYSAYEQYF.

This clonotype was counted between two and nine times. The chain joins TRBV3-1 to TRBJ2-1; D is perhaps TRBD1 (6 bases). Looked up from germline, CDR1 is LGHDT and CDR2 is YNNKEL (reference sequence). Between the trimmed V and J ends, which lost 2 bases and 10 bases, there was a span of 12 bases. This CDR3 comprises 13 residues. As DNA, the CDR3 is TGTGCCAGCAGCCAACGCTTACAGGGAGAGCAGTTCTTC. Amino acids: CASSQRLQGEQFF.

The rearrangement links TRBV27 to TRBJ2-1; 13 positions match TRBD2. V lost 5 bases, J lost 6 bases, and 4 bases stayed unmatched. CDR3 size: 15 residues. The germline gives CDR1 MNHEY, CDR2 SMNVEV (reference sequence). The CDR3 loop is CASSHGLAGVNEQFF. The DNA for the CDR3 is TGTGCCAGCAGTCACGGACTAGCGGGAGTCAATGAGCAGTTCTTC.

This clonotype was observed a handful of times. The V call is TRBV5-1, the J call TRBJ1-1; tentatively, D is TRBD1 (5 bases). This CDR3 spans 14 amino acids. Germline V lookup: CDR1 SGHRS, CDR2 YFSETQ. Trimming shortened V by 4 bases and J by 10 bases, and 20 bases separated the two germline ends. CDR3 bases: TGCGCCAGCAGCGCTGTCCGGACACCCTTAGGAGCTTTCTTT. Its translation is CASSAVRTPLGAFF.

This clonotype was counted between two and nine times. The genes are TRBV10-3 and TRBJ2-7; 8 bases align to TRBD2. Germline CDR1 is ENHRY and CDR2 is SYGVKD. The CDR3 spans 12 residues. Losses at the gene ends were 10 bases for V and 0 bases for J; bases not matched to a gene: 2. Here the CDR3 DNA reads TGTGCCACCGGGAGGGGCTCCTACGAGCAGTACTTC. Protein sequence: CATGRGSYEQYF.

This chain uses TRBV27 with TRBJ1-3; D remains ambiguous. V dropped 0 bases and J dropped 0 bases, with 6 bases sitting between them. This CDR3 contains 15 residues. Germline values: CDR1 MNHEY, CDR2 SMNVEV (reference sequence). The CDR3 DNA sequence: TGTGCCAGCAGTTTATCTGGGTTCTCTGGAAACACCATATATTTT. Its translation is CASSLSGFSGNTIYF.

This clonotype appeared a few times. The chain couples TRBV7-3 to TRBJ2-3; possible D gene TRBD2, 6 bases. Germline CDR1 reads SGHTA; CDR2 reads FQGTGA. The CDR3 length is 14 residues. Trimming shortened V by 4 bases and J by 5 bases, and 13 bases separated the two germline ends. Here the CDR3 DNA reads TGTGCCAGCAGCTCCCGGGCGGAGGGAGATACGCAGTATTTT. Protein sequence: CASSSRAEGDTQYF.

This clonotype appeared a few times. The chain joins TRBV6-1 to TRBJ2-1; 8 positions agree with TRBD1. After removal of 5 bases from V and 2 bases from J, the junction contained 8 bases not matched to a gene. In germline, CDR1 is MNHNS, CDR2 SASEGT. There are 16 residues in the CDR3. CDR3 protein: CASSTRTGNTYNEQFF. CDR3 DNA sequence: TGTGCCAGCAGTACCAGGACAGGGAATACCTACAATGAGCAGTTCTTC.

The V call is TRBV11-2, the J call TRBJ1-6; D unclear. CDR1 is SGHAT, CDR2 FQNNGV, per germline. The length of the CDR3 is 13 residues. V lost 3 bases to trimming and J lost 10 bases, with 10 bases between them. Written as DNA, the CDR3 is TGTGCCAGCAGCTTCGGGTGGGAGTCACCCCTCCACTTT. Protein: CASSFGWESPLHF.

The CDR3, as DNA: TGTGCCAGCCGGGGCGGCAGGGAGGCCGGGGAGCTGTTTTTT. It specifies CASRGGREAGELFF. This chain uses TRBV6-1 with TRBJ2-2; possibly TRBD2 for D (6 bases). The germline V gene has CDR1 MNHNS and CDR2 SASEGT. CDR3 size: 14 residues. V shed 8 bases and J shed 6 bases, with 16 bases lying between them.

The chain recombines TRBV4-1 with TRBJ2-5; the match to TRBD1 covers 10 bases. J gave up 0 bases and V 6 bases, and 4 bases lay outside the gene matches. Germline CDR1 and CDR2: MGHRA and YSYEKL. The CDR3 loop spans 15 amino acids. DNA of the CDR3: TGCGCCAGCAGTCGCGGACAGGGGGACCAAGAGACCCAGTACTTC. Protein product: CASSRGQGDQETQYF.

This chain joins TRBV15 and TRBJ1-2; D is unclear. Trimming removed 5 bases at V and 0 bases at J, with 7 bases between. This CDR3 is 13 amino acids long. From germline, CDR1 is LNHNV and CDR2 YYDKDF (reference sequence). Here the CDR3 DNA reads TGTGCCACCAGCCTCCTTGCTAACTATGGCTACACCTTC. It codes for CATSLLANYGYTF.

This clonotype was counted between two and nine times. The genes are TRBV5-1 and TRBJ2-7; possibly TRBD2 for D (5 bases). Germline CDR1 is SGHRS and CDR2 is YFSETQ. CDR3 length equals 12 residues. V was trimmed by 0 bases and J by 6 bases, leaving 7 bases between them. CDR3 residues: CASSLDAGEQYF. CDR3 bases: TGCGCCAGCAGCTTGGATGCGGGCGAGCAGTACTTC. The variable domain in full, with the rest retrieved from reference TRBV5-1 and TRBJ2-7, is KAGVTQTPRYLIKTRGQQVTLSCSPISGHRSVSWYQQTPGQGLQFLFEYFSETQRNKGNFPGRFSGRQFSNSRSEMNVSTLELGDSALYLCASSLDAGEQYFGPGTRLTVT.

The J gene is TRBJ2-5, the V gene TRBV12-3 or TRBV12-4; D is undetermined. Trimming removed 1 base from V and 3 bases from J, with 6 bases in between. The CDR3 is made up of 13 amino acids. CDR3 nucleotides: TGTGCCAGCAGTTTAGAGGCAGAAGAGACCCAGTACTTC. This gives the protein CASSLEAEETQYF.

The V and J genes are TRBV12-3 or TRBV12-4 and TRBJ2-5; 15 nucleotides match TRBD2. This CDR3 has 17 amino acids. V was clipped by 5 bases and J by 3 bases; unmatched bases: 7. The CDR3 DNA reads as TGTGCCAGCAGTACCGGGACTAGCGGGGGGTTGAAAGAGACCCAGTACTTC. It yields the protein CASSTGTSGGLKETQYF.

The V and J genes are TRBV6-2 or TRBV6-3 and TRBJ2-7; D might be TRBD1 (5 bases). The CDR3 sequence is 14 residues long. Germline assignment: CDR1 MNHEY and CDR2 SVGEGT. The V end lost 2 bases, the J end lost 6 bases, and 14 bases lay between the germline ends. CDR3 protein: CASSYPSIQGEQYF. Written as DNA, the CDR3 is TGTGCCAGCAGTTACCCGAGCATCCAGGGCGAGCAGTACTTC.

CDR3 sequence (DNA): TGTGCCAGCAGCCGAAGCGGGACCAGCTCCTACAATGAGCAGTTCTTC. Its translation: CASSRSGTSSYNEQFF. The rearrangement joins TRBV28 to TRBJ2-1; 7 nucleotides agree with TRBD2. V shed 6 bases, J shed 0 bases, and the junction held 8 bases outside the gene matches. CDR3 length equals 16 residues. Germline CDR1 is MDHEN and CDR2 is SYDVKM. The full variable domain, rest sourced from reference TRBV28 and TRBJ2-1, is DVKVTQSSRYLVKRTGEKVFLECVQDMDHENMFWYRQDPGLGLRLIYFSYDVKMKEKGDIPEGYSVSREKKERFSLILESASTNQTSMYLCASSRSGTSSYNEQFFGPGTRLTVL.

This chain joins TRBV10-3 and TRBJ2-5, with TRBD1 as a possible D gene (6 bases). CDR3 length: 13 residues. Germline CDR1 is ENHRY and CDR2 is SYGVKD. V was shortened by 2 bases and J by 2 bases, with 6 bases between the two germline ends. The CDR3 coding sequence is TGTGCCATCAGTGAGACAGGGCAAGAGACCCAGTACTTC. Translating gives CAISETGQETQYF.

This clonotype was detected only a few times. The chain has TRBV6-5 and TRBJ1-2; the D gene is possibly TRBD1 (6 bases). CDR1 MNHEY and CDR2 SVGAGI come from the germline V gene. Trimming pared 2 bases from V and 7 bases from J, leaving 11 bases between. The CDR3 is 13 amino acids. CDR3 sequence (DNA): TGTGCCAGCAGTTACGACAGGATGAGTGGCTACACCTTC. It specifies CASSYDRMSGYTF.

V and J are TRBV6-1 and TRBJ2-1; 7 nucleotides line up with TRBD2. From germline, CDR1 is MNHNS and CDR2 SASEGT. This CDR3 comprises 16 residues. After removal of 5 bases from V and 2 bases from J, the junction contained 9 bases not matched to a gene. The CDR3 DNA reads TGTGCCAGCAGTACCCCACTAGCGAGAACCTACAATGAGCAGTTCTTC. This codes for CASSTPLARTYNEQFF.

This rearrangement joins TRBV6-1 to TRBJ1-2; no firm D call. The CDR3 spans 15 residues. Germline V gives CDR1 MNHNS, CDR2 SASEGT. The V gene lost 0 bases and the J gene lost 0 bases, with 8 bases spanning the gap. For the CDR3, the DNA is TGTGCCAGCAGTGAAGCTGTGGGAGCTAACTATGGCTACACCTTC. Its protein is CASSEAVGANYGYTF.